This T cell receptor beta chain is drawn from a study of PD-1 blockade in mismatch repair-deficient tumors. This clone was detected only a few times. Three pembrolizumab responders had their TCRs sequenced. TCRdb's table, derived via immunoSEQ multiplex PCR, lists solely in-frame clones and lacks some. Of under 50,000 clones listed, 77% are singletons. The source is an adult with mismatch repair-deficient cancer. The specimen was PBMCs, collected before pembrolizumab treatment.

The CDR3 DNA is TGTGCCATCAGTGATGACAGGGTTTTCAATGGCTACACCTTC. It specifies CAISDDRVFNGYTF. The chain uses TRBV10-3 and TRBJ1-2; 7 bases are a match to TRBD1. Germline trimming cut 3 bases from V and 6 bases from J; bases unmatched to any gene: 7. CDR3 length equals 14 residues. CDR1 is ENHRY and CDR2 is SYGVKD in the germline V gene.